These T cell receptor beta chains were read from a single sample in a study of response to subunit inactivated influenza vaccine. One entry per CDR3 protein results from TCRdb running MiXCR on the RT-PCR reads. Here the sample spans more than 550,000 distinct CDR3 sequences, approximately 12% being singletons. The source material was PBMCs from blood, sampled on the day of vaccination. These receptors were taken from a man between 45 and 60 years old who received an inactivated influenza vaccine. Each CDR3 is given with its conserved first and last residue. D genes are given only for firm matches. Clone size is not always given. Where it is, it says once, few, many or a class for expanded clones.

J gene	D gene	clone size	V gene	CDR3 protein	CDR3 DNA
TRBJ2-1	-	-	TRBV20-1	CSARDKLWTSEQFF	TGCAGTGCTAGAGATAAATTGTGGACATCTGAGCAGTTCTTC
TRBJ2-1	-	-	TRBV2	CASIGGTSYNEQFF	TGTGCCAGCATTGGGGGCACCTCATACAATGAGCAGTTCTTC
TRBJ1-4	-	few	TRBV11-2	CASSRNTVNEKLFF	TGTGCCAGCAGCCGAAATACCGTTAATGAAAAACTGTTTTTT
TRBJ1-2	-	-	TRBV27	CASSLGRARNYGYTF	TGTGCCAGCAGTTTAGGCAGGGCTAGAAACTATGGCTACACCTTC
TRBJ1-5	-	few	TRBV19	CASSTTGQSHNQPQHF	TGTGCCAGTAGTACAACAGGACAGAGCCACAATCAGCCCCAGCATTTT
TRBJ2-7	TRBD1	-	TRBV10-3	CASQRGQGAIYEQYF	TGTGCCAGCCAAAGGGGGCAGGGGGCGATCTACGAGCAGTACTTC
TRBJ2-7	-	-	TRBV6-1	CASTGWAPYEQYF	TGTGCCAGCACCGGATGGGCTCCCTACGAGCAGTACTTC
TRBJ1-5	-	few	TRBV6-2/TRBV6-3	CASSSPGAYSNQPQHF	TGTGCCAGCAGTTCCCCAGGAGCCTATAGCAATCAGCCCCAGCATTTT
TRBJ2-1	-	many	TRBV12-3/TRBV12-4	CASSLEGWGNEQFF	TGTGCCAGCAGCCTCGAGGGGTGGGGCAATGAGCAGTTCTTC
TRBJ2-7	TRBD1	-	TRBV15	CATSTQTGGAEQYF	TGTGCCACCAGCACCCAGACAGGGGGCGCCGAGCAGTACTTC
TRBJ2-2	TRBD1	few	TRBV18	CASSPQQGGQNTGELFF	TGTGCCAGCTCACCACAACAGGGGGGACAGAACACCGGGGAGCTGTTTTTT
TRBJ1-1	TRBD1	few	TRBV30	CAWNVDRGTEAFF	TGTGCCTGGAACGTGGACAGGGGCACTGAAGCTTTCTTT
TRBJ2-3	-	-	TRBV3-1	CASSPQVGSDTQYF	TGTGCCAGCAGCCCACAGGTAGGGTCAGATACGCAGTATTTT
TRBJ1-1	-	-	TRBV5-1	CASSLRADNTEAFF	TGCGCCAGCAGCTTACGGGCAGATAACACTGAAGCTTTCTTT
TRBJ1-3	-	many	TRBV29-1	CSVDDKVGNTIYF	TGCAGCGTAGACGACAAGGTTGGGAACACCATATATTTT
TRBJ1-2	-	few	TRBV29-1	CSVEGQGERYTF	TGCAGCGTTGAAGGCCAAGGGGAACGCTACACCTTC
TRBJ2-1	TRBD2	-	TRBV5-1	CASSSTSDSYNEQFF	TGCGCCAGCAGCTCGACTAGCGATTCCTACAATGAGCAGTTCTTC
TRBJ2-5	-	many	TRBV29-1	CSVEGRGQETQYF	TGCAGCGTTGAAGGCAGGGGCCAAGAGACCCAGTACTTC
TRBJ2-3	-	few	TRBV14	CASSQDFGTVGADTQYF	TGTGCCAGCAGCCAAGATTTTGGGACTGTAGGGGCAGATACGCAGTATTTT
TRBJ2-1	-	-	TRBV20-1	CSVNRDAYYNEQFF	TGCAGTGTTAACCGGGACGCCTACTACAATGAGCAGTTCTTC
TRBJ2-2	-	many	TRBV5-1	CASSQRSNTGELFF	TGCGCCAGCAGCCAACGGTCCAACACCGGGGAGCTGTTTTTT
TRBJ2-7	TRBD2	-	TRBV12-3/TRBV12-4	CASSRGLAGDEQYF	TGTGCCAGCAGCCGGGGACTAGCGGGGGACGAGCAGTACTTC
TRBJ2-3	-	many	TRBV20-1	CSARHSETDTQYF	TGCAGTGCTAGACATTCGGAGACAGATACGCAGTATTTT
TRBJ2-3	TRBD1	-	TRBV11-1	CASSFPRAGTGDTDTQYF	TGTGCCAGCAGCTTTCCGAGGGCCGGGACAGGGGACACAGATACGCAGTATTTT
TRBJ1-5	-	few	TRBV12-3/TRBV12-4	CASSSGGLQPQHF	TGTGCCAGCTCTTCCGGGGGCCTTCAGCCCCAGCATTTT
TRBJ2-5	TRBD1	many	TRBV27	CASSSWTGVGETQYF	TGTGCCAGCAGTTCATGGACAGGGGTTGGTGAGACCCAGTACTTC
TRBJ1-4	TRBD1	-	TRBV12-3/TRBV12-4	CASTPNTGQTNEKLFF	TGTGCCAGCACCCCCAATACGGGACAGACTAATGAAAAACTGTTTTTT
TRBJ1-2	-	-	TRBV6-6	CASSQDRYGYTF	TGTGCCAGCAGCCAGGACCGCTATGGCTACACCTTC
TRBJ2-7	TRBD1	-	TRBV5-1	CASSLGGQQYEQYF	TGCGCCAGCAGCTTGGGGGGACAGCAATACGAGCAGTACTTC
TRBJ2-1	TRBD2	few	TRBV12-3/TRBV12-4	CASSLARGERDPNEQFF	TGTGCCAGCAGTTTAGCCCGGGGGGAGCGGGACCCCAATGAGCAGTTCTTC
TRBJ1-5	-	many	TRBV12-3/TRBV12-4	CASNRGNQPQHF	TGTGCCAGTAACAGGGGCAATCAGCCCCAGCATTTT
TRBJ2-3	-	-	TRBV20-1	CSASRRTGTDTQYF	TGCAGTGCTAGCCGGAGGACTGGCACAGATACGCAGTATTTT
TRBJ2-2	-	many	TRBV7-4	CASSSGGFRPNTGELFF	TGTGCCAGCAGTTCCGGTGGGTTCAGGCCGAACACCGGGGAGCTGTTTTTT
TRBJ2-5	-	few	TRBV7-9	CASSLIMPRETQYF	TGTGCCAGCAGCTTGATTATGCCCCGAGAGACCCAGTACTTC
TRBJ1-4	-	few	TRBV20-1	CSANSLSEKLFF	TGCAGTGCTAACTCCTTGAGTGAAAAACTGTTTTTT
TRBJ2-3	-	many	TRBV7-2	CASGTVGVTDTQYF	TGTGCCAGCGGTACCGTGGGGGTCACAGATACGCAGTATTTT
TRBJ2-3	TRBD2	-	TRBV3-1	CASSRSGGTQYF	TGTGCCAGCAGCCGCTCGGGGGGTACGCAGTATTTT
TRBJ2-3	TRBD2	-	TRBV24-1	CATSLAGGPDTQYF	TGTGCCACCAGCCTAGCGGGAGGGCCAGATACGCAGTATTTT
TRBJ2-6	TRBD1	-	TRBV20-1	CSARDRDRFLGGANVLTF	TGCAGTGCTAGAGACCGGGACAGGTTTTTGGGTGGGGCCAACGTCCTGACTTTC